The rows below give T cell receptor beta chains drawn from one sample of a study of beta chain features in type 1 diabetes. The repertoire was sequenced with immunoSEQ multiplex PCR; TCRdb's copy has only in-frame clones and lacks some. Altogether about 220,000 clones are present, about 11% being singletons, with the ten largest covering 1% to 1.5%. Source material: central memory CD4+ T cells from blood. Receptors originate from a man in his late teens or twenties in good health. CDR3s include the opening cysteine and the closing phenylalanine or tryptophan. D genes are given only for firm matches. Expanded clones are given a class, and other clones once, few, many or no size at all.

cdr3_aa cdr3_nt j_call v_call d_call clone_size
CASSPIAVTYNEQFF TGTGCCAGCAGTCCCATTGCGGTCACCTACAATGAGCAGTTCTTC TRBJ2-1 TRBV28 NA few
CASSQDLTIREQFF TGCGCCAGCAGCCAAGATCTGACTATAAGAGAGCAGTTCTTC TRBJ2-1 TRBV4-3 NA many
CASTYLEGGSNEQFF TGTGCCAGCACCTACCTAGAGGGAGGGTCCAATGAGCAGTTCTTC TRBJ2-1 TRBV7-2 TRBD2 NA
CAISEGDNEQFF TGTGCCATCAGTGAGGGGGACAATGAGCAGTTCTTC TRBJ2-1 TRBV10-3 NA many
CSVETRRGRSYEQYF TGCAGCGTTGAAACCCGCAGGGGGCGGTCCTACGAGCAGTACTTC TRBJ2-7 TRBV29-1 TRBD1 NA
CASSAGSYEQYF TGTGCCTCGTCGGCCGGTTCCTACGAGCAGTACTTC TRBJ2-7 TRBV30 NA few
CASSVGAGPAFF TGTGCCAGCAGCGTAGGTGCAGGGCCAGCTTTCTTT TRBJ1-1 TRBV9 NA few
CATSPNGVTEAFF TGTGCCACCAGTCCGAATGGGGTAACTGAAGCTTTCTTT TRBJ1-1 TRBV15 NA NA
CASSLVQGSYEQYF TGCGCCAGCAGCTTGGTTCAGGGGAGTTACGAGCAGTACTTC TRBJ2-7 TRBV5-1 NA few
CSVEDPDREGDTQYF TGCAGCGTTGAAGATCCGGACAGGGAGGGAGATACGCAGTATTTT TRBJ2-3 TRBV29-1 NA NA
CASTDLNNEQFF TGTGCCAGCACCGACTTGAACAATGAGCAGTTCTTC TRBJ2-1 TRBV2 NA many
CASSQVSGDTKNIQYF TGTGCCAGCAGCCAGGTCTCGGGGGACACTAAAAACATTCAGTACTTC TRBJ2-4 TRBV7-2 NA NA
CASSNRTGAGDTQYF TGCGCCAGCAGCAACCGGACAGGGGCTGGGGATACGCAGTATTTT TRBJ2-3 TRBV5-1 TRBD1 few
CASSERDGSNQPQHF TGTGCCAGCAGTGAGAGGGATGGAAGCAATCAGCCCCAGCATTTT TRBJ1-5 TRBV2 NA NA
CASSVGTSGYEQYF TGTGCCAGCAGCGTAGGGACTAGCGGCTACGAGCAGTACTTC TRBJ2-7 TRBV9 TRBD2 NA
CASSLGSASGQETQYF TGTGCCAGCAGCTTAGGTTCGGCTAGCGGACAAGAGACCCAGTACTTC TRBJ2-5 TRBV7-2 TRBD2 few
CASRRDSNQPQHF TGTGCCAGCAGGCGGGACTCCAATCAGCCCCAGCATTTT TRBJ1-5 TRBV2 NA many
CASSGTREEQYF TGTGCCAGCTCAGGGACCCGGGAGGAGCAGTACTTC TRBJ2-7 TRBV18 NA few
CSAATGYTGELFF TGCAGCGCTGCAACAGGGTACACCGGGGAGCTGTTTTTT TRBJ2-2 TRBV29-1 NA NA
CASSSDRTSYEQYF TGTGCCAGCAGCTCGGACAGGACTTCCTACGAGCAGTACTTC TRBJ2-7 TRBV7-2 TRBD1 NA
CASSVLRGSYNEQFF TGTGCCAGCAGCGTTTTGCGCGGCTCCTACAATGAGCAGTTCTTC TRBJ2-1 TRBV2 NA few
CASSLAGANIQYF TGTGCCAGCAGCTTAGCGGGGGCGAACATTCAGTACTTC TRBJ2-4 TRBV7-9 NA many
CASSYCEQYF TGTGCCAGCAGTTACTGCGAGCAGTACTTC TRBJ2-7 TRBV6-5 NA NA
CSVMPSASSPLNF TGCAGCGTTATGCCTAGCGCCTCTTCCCCGTTGAACTTC TRBJ2-7 TRBV29-1 NA many
CATHRANTGELFF TGTGCCACCCACAGGGCTAACACCGGGGAGCTGTTTTTT TRBJ2-2 TRBV5-4 NA NA
CASSGLAAREQYF TGTGCCAGCAGCGGCCTTGCGGCTCGCGAGCAGTACTTC TRBJ2-7 TRBV7-9 NA many
CSGGDRVMNTEAFF TGCAGCGGCGGGGACAGGGTAATGAACACTGAAGCTTTCTTT TRBJ1-1 TRBV29-1 TRBD1 few
CSARLRGLGNEKLFF TGCAGCGCCCGCCTCAGGGGGCTGGGTAATGAAAAACTGTTTTTT TRBJ1-4 TRBV29-1 TRBD1 NA
CASSLQLAGPSYEQYF TGTGCCAGCAGCTTACAACTAGCGGGCCCTTCCTACGAGCAGTACTTC TRBJ2-7 TRBV7-9 TRBD2 few
CSVAPQGTEAFF TGCAGCGTTGCCCCACAGGGCACTGAAGCTTTCTTT TRBJ1-1 TRBV29-1 NA many
CASSLAIGGLGLGIVNEQFF TGTGCCAGCAGCTTAGCGATCGGGGGACTAGGGCTAGGAATTGTCAATGAGCAGTTCTTC TRBJ2-1 TRBV7-6 TRBD2 few
CASSSTGGLNYGYTF TGTGCCAGCAGCTCGACAGGGGGCTTAAACTATGGCTACACCTTC TRBJ1-2 TRBV7-9 TRBD1 NA
CSVLDDRENTEAFF TGCAGCGTTCTGGATGACAGGGAGAACACTGAAGCTTTCTTT TRBJ1-1 TRBV29-1 TRBD1 NA
CASRTREGVLKMAGGPLNEQFF TGTGCCAGTAGGACCCGGGAGGGGGTTTTAAAAATGGCGGGAGGGCCTCTCAATGAGCAGTTCTTC TRBJ2-1 TRBV19 TRBD2 few
CASSFKDTQYF TGTGCCAGCAGCTTTAAGGATACGCAGTATTTT TRBJ2-3 TRBV5-4 NA many
CASSFQRYNEQFF TGTGCCAGCAGCTTTCAGAGATACAATGAGCAGTTCTTC TRBJ2-1 TRBV11-1 NA NA
CASSLKSGATEAFF TGCGCCAGCAGCTTGAAATCAGGGGCCACTGAAGCTTTCTTT TRBJ1-1 TRBV5-1 NA few
CASSELDSEGGYTF TGTGCCAGCAGTGAATTGGACAGTGAAGGTGGCTACACCTTC TRBJ1-2 TRBV2 NA NA
CASSLVYRAGANVLTF TGTGCCAGCAGCTTAGTTTACAGGGCTGGGGCCAACGTCCTGACTTTC TRBJ2-6 TRBV7-2 NA NA
CASRSPLGPQHF TGTGCCAGCAGATCTCCGCTTGGGCCCCAGCATTTT TRBJ1-5 TRBV27 NA NA
CASSLLRSYEQYF TGCGCCAGCAGCTTGCTCCGCTCCTACGAGCAGTACTTC TRBJ2-7 TRBV5-1 NA few
CASSMRGGGNQPQHF TGTGCCAGCAGTATGCGGGGTGGGGGCAATCAGCCCCAGCATTTT TRBJ1-5 TRBV28 NA few
CASSSGPFGYTF TGTGCCAGCAGCTCGGGCCCCTTCGGCTACACCTTC TRBJ1-2 TRBV7-2 NA many
CAWSVGWTSFSGYTF TGTGCCTGGAGTGTAGGGTGGACGTCCTTTTCAGGCTACACCTTC TRBJ1-2 TRBV30 NA few
CASSFSHAQGMSEQYF TGTGCCAGCAGTTTTTCCCACGCACAGGGGATGAGCGAGCAGTACTTC TRBJ2-7 TRBV28 TRBD1 few
CATSRDPEYEQYF TGTGCCACCAGCAGAGATCCTGAGTACGAGCAGTACTTC TRBJ2-7 TRBV15 NA many
CASSQDFGGHYGYTF TGCGCCAGCAGCCAAGATTTCGGGGGGCACTATGGCTACACCTTC TRBJ1-2 TRBV4-3 NA few
CASSQSSGRAGEQYF TGCGCCAGCAGCCAAAGTAGCGGGAGGGCCGGCGAGCAGTACTTC TRBJ2-7 TRBV4-1 TRBD2 few
CAWSETDYSNQPQHF TGTGCCTGGAGTGAGACAGACTATAGCAATCAGCCCCAGCATTTT TRBJ1-5 TRBV30 NA NA
CASSRGADTQYF TGTGCCAGCAGCCGAGGAGCAGATACGCAGTATTTT TRBJ2-3 TRBV7-9 NA few
CASSLVRGQAYEQYF TGTGCCAGCAGCTTAGTTAGGGGACAGGCCTACGAGCAGTACTTC TRBJ2-7 TRBV7-9 TRBD1 NA